The following is a T cell receptor (beta chain) sequence with its context. There is no known antigen for this receptor. Within one base of it there is no much larger clone, and no base qualities were kept. This record belongs to a study of T cell changes during pregnancy in multiple sclerosis (dated 2019 in TCRdb). About the full investigation: The study looked at changes in the T cell repertoire across pregnancy in women with multiple sclerosis.

Libraries were built with the immunoSEQ multiplex PCR assay. TCRdb carries this immuneACCESS record with in-frame sequences only. Its versions omit some clonotypes, under half of them owing to an unresolved V gene in the studies checked, with the rest unexplained. The sample has 35,000 to 45,000 clones on record, about 92% of them singletons. The leading ten clones occupy about 0.41% of the sample. CDR1 and CDR2 are read off the germline V gene as SGHTA and FQGTGA. Germline trimming amounts to 5 bases on V and 13 bases on J, with 11 as the count of junction bases outside the gene matches. From the cysteine through the phenylalanine, the CDR3 covers 15 amino acids. Only CDR3 DNA remains: 45 bases, in frame from the first base.

The source material was CD4+ T cells from peripheral blood mononuclear cells, sampled in the first trimester of pregnancy. The sequence came from a female donor with multiple sclerosis, enrolled in a pregnancy study. The rearrangement combines TRBV7-3 with TRBJ2-1; 13 bases in between match TRBD2. Here is the DNA: TGTGCCAGCAGCACTAGCGGGGGGGGAGGAGTCGAACAGTTCTTC. Translation gives CASSTSGGGGVEQFF.